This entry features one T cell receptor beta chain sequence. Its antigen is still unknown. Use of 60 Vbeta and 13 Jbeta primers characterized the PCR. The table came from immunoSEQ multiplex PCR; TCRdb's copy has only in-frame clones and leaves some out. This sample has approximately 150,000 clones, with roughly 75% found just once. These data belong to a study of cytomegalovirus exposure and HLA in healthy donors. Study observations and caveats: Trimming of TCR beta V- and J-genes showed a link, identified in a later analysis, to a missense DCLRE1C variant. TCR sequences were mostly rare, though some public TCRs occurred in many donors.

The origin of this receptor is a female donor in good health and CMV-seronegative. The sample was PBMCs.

DNA for the CDR3: TGTGCCATCAGTGTGCGGACAGACATTCACGTCGGCGAAAAACTGTTTTTT. It is translated as CAISVRTDIHVGEKLFF. The chain links TRBV10-3 to TRBJ1-4; D possibly corresponds to TRBD1 (6 bases). Germline V gene sequence: CDR1 ENHRY, CDR2 SYGVKD. The V and J ends lost 4 bases and 8 bases respectively, with 23 bases between them. This CDR3 contains 17 residues.